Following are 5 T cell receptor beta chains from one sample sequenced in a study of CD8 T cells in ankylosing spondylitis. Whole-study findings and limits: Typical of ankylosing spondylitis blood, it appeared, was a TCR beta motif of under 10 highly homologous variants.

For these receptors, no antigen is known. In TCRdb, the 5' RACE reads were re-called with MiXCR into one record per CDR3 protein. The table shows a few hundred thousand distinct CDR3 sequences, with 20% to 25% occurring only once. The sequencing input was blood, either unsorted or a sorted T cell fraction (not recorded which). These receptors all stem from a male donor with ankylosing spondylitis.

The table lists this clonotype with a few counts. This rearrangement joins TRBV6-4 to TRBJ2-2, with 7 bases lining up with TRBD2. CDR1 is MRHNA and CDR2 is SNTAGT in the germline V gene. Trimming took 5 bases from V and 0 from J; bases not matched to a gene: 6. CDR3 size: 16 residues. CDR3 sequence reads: CASSTEAGSNTGELFF. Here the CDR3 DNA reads TGTGCCAGCAGTACAGAAGCGGGATCGAACACCGGGGAGCTGTTTTTT.

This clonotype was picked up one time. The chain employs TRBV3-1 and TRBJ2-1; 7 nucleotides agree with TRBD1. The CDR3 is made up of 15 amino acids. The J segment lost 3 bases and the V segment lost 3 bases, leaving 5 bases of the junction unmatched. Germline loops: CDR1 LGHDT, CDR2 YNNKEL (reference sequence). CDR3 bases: TGTGCCAGCAGCCATCTCTGGGACAGCTACAATGAGCAGTTCTTC. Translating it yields CASSHLWDSYNEQFF.

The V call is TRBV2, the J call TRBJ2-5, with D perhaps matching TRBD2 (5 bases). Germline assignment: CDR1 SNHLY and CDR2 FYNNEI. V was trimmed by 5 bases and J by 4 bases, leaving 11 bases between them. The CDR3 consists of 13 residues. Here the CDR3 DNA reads TGTGCCAGCAGTAGGACTGCCATAGAGACCCAGTACTTC. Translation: CASSRTAIETQYF. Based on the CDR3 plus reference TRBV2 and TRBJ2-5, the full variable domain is EPEVTQTPSHQVTQMGQEVILRCVPISNHLYFYWYRQILGQKVEFLVSFYNNEISEKSEIFDDQFSVERPDGSNFTLKIRSTKLEDSAMYFCASSRTAIETQYFGPGTRLLVL.

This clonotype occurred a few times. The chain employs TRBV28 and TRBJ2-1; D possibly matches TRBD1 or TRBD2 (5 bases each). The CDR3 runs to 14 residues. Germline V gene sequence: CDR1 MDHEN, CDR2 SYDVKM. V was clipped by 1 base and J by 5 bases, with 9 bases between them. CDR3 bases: TGTGCCAGCAGTTTATACGGGACCCACAATGAGCAGTTCTTC. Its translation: CASSLYGTHNEQFF.

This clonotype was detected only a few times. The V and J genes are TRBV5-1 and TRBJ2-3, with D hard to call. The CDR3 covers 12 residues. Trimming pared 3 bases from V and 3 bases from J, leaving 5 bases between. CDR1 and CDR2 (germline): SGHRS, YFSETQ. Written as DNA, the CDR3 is TGCGCCAGCAGCTGGGCAACAGATACGCAGTATTTT. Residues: CASSWATDTQYF. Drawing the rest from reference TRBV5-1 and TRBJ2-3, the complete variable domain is KAGVTQTPRYLIKTRGQQVTLSCSPISGHRSVSWYQQTPGQGLQFLFEYFSETQRNKGNFPGRFSGRQFSNSRSEMNVSTLELGDSALYLCASSWATDTQYFGPGTRLTVL.